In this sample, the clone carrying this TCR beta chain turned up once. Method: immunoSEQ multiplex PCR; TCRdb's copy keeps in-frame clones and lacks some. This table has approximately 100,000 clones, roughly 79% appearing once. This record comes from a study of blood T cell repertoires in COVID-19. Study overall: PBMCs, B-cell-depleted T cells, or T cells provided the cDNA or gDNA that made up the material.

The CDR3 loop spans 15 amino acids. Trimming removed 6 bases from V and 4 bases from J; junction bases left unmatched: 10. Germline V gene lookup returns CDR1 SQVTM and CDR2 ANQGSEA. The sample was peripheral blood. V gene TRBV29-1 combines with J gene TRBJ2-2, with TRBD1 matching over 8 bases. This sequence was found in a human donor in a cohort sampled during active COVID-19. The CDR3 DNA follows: TGCAGCGTAATGTTAGGACAGGGTGGCACCGGGGAGCTGTTTTTT. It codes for CSVMLGQGGTGELFF.